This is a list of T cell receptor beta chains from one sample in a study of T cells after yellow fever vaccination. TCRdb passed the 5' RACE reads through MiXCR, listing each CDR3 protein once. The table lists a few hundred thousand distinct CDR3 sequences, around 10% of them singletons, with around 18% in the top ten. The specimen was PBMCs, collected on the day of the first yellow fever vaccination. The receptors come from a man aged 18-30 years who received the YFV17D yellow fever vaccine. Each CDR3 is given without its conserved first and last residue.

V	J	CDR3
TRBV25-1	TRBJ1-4	ASSDDRNEKLF
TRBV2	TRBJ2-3	ATRTSGIDTQY
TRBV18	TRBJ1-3	ASSPQANSGNTIY
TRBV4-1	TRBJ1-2	ASSQDWQGVGGYT
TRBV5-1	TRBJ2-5	ASSLGPAGDQETQY
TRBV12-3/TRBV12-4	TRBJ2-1	ASSIRDRDEQF
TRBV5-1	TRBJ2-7	ASSPTAPSLPLYEQY
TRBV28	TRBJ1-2	ASRWDRALYGYT
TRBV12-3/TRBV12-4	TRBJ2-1	ASSFSATGYNEQF
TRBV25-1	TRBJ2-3	ASGGMGTDTQY
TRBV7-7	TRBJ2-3	ASSLGDSSTDTQY
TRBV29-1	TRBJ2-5	SGRGRTQETQY
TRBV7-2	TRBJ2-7	ASSSRRAYEQY
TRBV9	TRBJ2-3	ASRATGVDTQY
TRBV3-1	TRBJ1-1	ASSQRGADEAF
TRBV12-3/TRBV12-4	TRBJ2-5	ASSSAGTGDTAQY
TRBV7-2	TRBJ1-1	ASSFKDRGTNTEAF
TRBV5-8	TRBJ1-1	ASSRGKASHWNTEAF